These T cell receptor beta chains were read from a single sample in a study of CD8+CD57+ T cells in acquired aplastic anemia. Using its own MiXCR run on the reads, TCRdb lists one record per CDR3 protein. The sample includes approximately 300,000 distinct CDR3 sequences, about 50% of them seen just once. The specimen was sorted CD4+, CD8+, or CD8+CD57+ T cells (not recorded which) from PBMCs. Receptor source: a human donor with aplastic anemia. CDR3s include the opening cysteine and the closing phenylalanine or tryptophan. D genes are given only for firm matches. The size of a clone is reported for some rows only, either as once, few or many, or as a class for expanded clones.

cdr3_aa: CASSSLVRGDTQYF
cdr3_nt: TGTGCCAGCAGTTCACTGGTTCGAGGTGATACGCAGTATTTT
clone_size: many
j_call: TRBJ2-3
v_call: TRBV12-3/TRBV12-4
d_call: .

cdr3_aa: CASSFDGIRDLNTEAFF
cdr3_nt: TGTGCCAGCAGCTTCGACGGAATACGGGACTTGAACACTGAAGCTTTCTTT
clone_size: .
j_call: TRBJ1-1
v_call: TRBV7-6
d_call: .

cdr3_aa: CASSAQGNTEASF
cdr3_nt: TGTGCCAGCAGCGCTCAGGGTAACACTGAAGCTTCCTTT
clone_size: .
j_call: TRBJ1-1
v_call: TRBV9
d_call: .

cdr3_aa: CASSFSQGQPQHF
cdr3_nt: TGTGCCAGCAGTTTTTCACAGGGACAGCCCCAGCATTTT
clone_size: many
j_call: TRBJ1-5
v_call: TRBV6-2/TRBV6-3
d_call: .

cdr3_aa: CASSLVGGPTGNEQFF
cdr3_nt: TGCGCCAGCAGCTTGGTGGGGGGGCCGACGGGGAATGAGCAGTTCTTC
clone_size: .
j_call: TRBJ2-1
v_call: TRBV5-1
d_call: .

cdr3_aa: CASNKGTGGGELFF
cdr3_nt: TGTGCCAGCAATAAAGGGACAGGGGGCGGGGAGCTGTTTTTT
clone_size: .
j_call: TRBJ2-2
v_call: TRBV7-3
d_call: TRBD1

cdr3_aa: CASSILNRGLLSGNTIYF
cdr3_nt: TGTGCCAGTAGTATTTTAAACAGGGGCTTACTCTCTGGAAACACCATATATTTT
clone_size: .
j_call: TRBJ1-3
v_call: TRBV19
d_call: TRBD1

cdr3_aa: CASSVQVNTEGFF
cdr3_nt: TGTGCCAGCAGCGTACAGGTGAACACTGAAGGTTTCTTT
clone_size: .
j_call: TRBJ1-1
v_call: TRBV5-8
d_call: .

cdr3_aa: CARKPQGPTGELFF
cdr3_nt: TGTGCCAGAAAACCCCAGGGACCTACCGGGGAGCTGTTTTTT
clone_size: .
j_call: TRBJ2-2
v_call: TRBV6-1
d_call: .

cdr3_aa: CATSDPRGIGNEQFF
cdr3_nt: TGTGCCACCAGTGATCCCCGGGGGATAGGCAATGAGCAGTTCTTC
clone_size: .
j_call: TRBJ2-1
v_call: TRBV24-1
d_call: .